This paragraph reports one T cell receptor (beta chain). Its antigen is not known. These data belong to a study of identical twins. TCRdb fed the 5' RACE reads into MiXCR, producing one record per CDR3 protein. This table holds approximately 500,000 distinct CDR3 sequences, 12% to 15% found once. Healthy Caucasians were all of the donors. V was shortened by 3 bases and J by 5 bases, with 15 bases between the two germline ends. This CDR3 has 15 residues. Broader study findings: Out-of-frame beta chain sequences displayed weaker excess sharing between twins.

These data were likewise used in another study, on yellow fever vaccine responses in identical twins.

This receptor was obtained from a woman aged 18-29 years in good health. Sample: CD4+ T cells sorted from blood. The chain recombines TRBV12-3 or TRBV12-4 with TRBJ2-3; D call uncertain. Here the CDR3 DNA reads TGTGCCAGCAGTTTCGGTGACACTGCTGGAGATACGCAGTATTTT. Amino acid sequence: CASSFGDTAGDTQYF.